One T cell receptor beta chain is described in this entry. The sample originates from a study of blood T cell repertoires in COVID-19. About the research overall: There were acute and convalescent COVID-19 samples, and they came from the United States, Italy and Spain.

This CDR3 comprises 14 residues. V was cut by 8 bases and J by 0 bases, with 11 bases left in between. Germline V gene lookup returns CDR1 SGHTA and CDR2 FQGNSA. In the original processing: Reference gene primer amplification gave estimated nucleated cell counts. This table comes from immunoSEQ multiplex PCR, and its TCRdb copy is limited to in-frame clones, with some not included. The V and J calls and clone size come from that table; D and trimming were worked out from the DNA. The repertoire holds about 270,000 clones, with around 90% as singletons. The sample comprised PBMCs or T cells enriched from blood (not recorded which). This clonotype was obtained from a woman aged 40-49 years with acute COVID-19. The chain combines TRBV7-2 with TRBJ1-3; no clear D. The CDR3 region has the DNA TGTGCCAGCGTCGGGGAGTCCTCTGGAAACACCATATATTTT. Its translation is CASVGESSGNTIYF.